This T cell receptor beta chain was recovered during a study of shared clonotypes between healthy human individuals. Study details: The cohort comprised a couple of women and a few men. Their ages spanned 18 to 49 years. Study-level results: Tissue TCR repertoires likely differ from these blood-only repertoires. Measured sharing among donors was expected to vary with sequencing depth.

TCRdb keeps only in-frame clones here, not all; method: immunoSEQ multiplex PCR. Of fewer than 550,000 clones listed, 75% to 80% are singletons. As for this clone: Its specificity is not known.

The CDR3 contains 13 residues. Looked up from germline, CDR1 is MRHNA and CDR2 is SNTAGT. V lost 3 bases and J 9 bases, leaving 12 bases between the germline ends. V usage is TRBV6-4 and J usage is TRBJ2-1; TRBD2 is a possible D gene (5 bases). Sequenced: PBMCs. The sequence was obtained from a middle-aged woman in good health. Some clones in this sample may be carry-over from other donors' samples. This CDR3 reads CASSESRGGEQFF. CDR3 nucleotides: TGTGCCAGCAGTGAATCACGGGGTGGTGAGCAGTTCTTC.